This note documents a single TCR beta chain sequence. Its antigen remains unidentified. Sequencing used immunoSEQ multiplex PCR; TCRdb keeps in-frame clones, though not all of them. This sample carries around 94,000 clones, 90% to 95% of them seen once, and the ten largest clones take 0.65% to 0.85%. The data derive from a study of OX40 agonist ivuxolimab in advanced cancers. Study information: Ivuxolimab, which is an agonistic anti-OX40 (CD134) antibody, was administered to the patients. Participants averaged about 60 years of age (range about 23 to 80) and were 75% to 90% male. Study observations and caveats: There was clonal expansion of CD4+ and CD8+ blood T cells by week 6 at 0.1 to 3.0 mg/kg. Some nonresponders additionally presented with little normalized T-cell clonal expansion.

The germline V and J ends were trimmed by 2 bases and 6 bases, with 20 bases remaining between them. CDR1 is LGHNA and CDR2 is YNFKEQ in the germline V gene. CDR3 length: 17 residues. V gene TRBV4-2 combines with J gene TRBJ2-1, with D unresolved. The sequence came from an adult with an advanced solid tumor such as melanoma, head and neck, liver or kidney cancer. The source was CD4+ or CD8+ T cells sorted from blood, collected in a trial of the OX40 agonist ivuxolimab. CDR3 region: CASSQTTTALAPNEQFF. CDR3 nucleotides: TGTGCCAGCAGCCAAACAACAACTGCATTGGCTCCCAATGAGCAGTTCTTC.